Listed below are T cell receptor beta chains from one sample, sequenced in a study of shared clonotypes between healthy human individuals. TCRdb keeps only in-frame clones here, not all; method: immunoSEQ multiplex PCR. Here the sample spans roughly 680,000 clones, roughly two thirds being singletons. Sequencing was done on a sample of memory CD4+ T cells sorted from blood. These receptors were obtained from a woman in her 30s in good health. CDR3s include the opening cysteine and the closing phenylalanine or tryptophan. Fields, in order: J gene, V gene, clone size, D gene, CDR3 protein, CDR3 DNA. D genes are given only for firm matches. Size is omitted from some rows. Given values are once, few, many or a class for expanded clones.

>TRBJ2-7|TRBV2|.|TRBD2
CASTLSGTSGSF
TGTGCCAGCACACTCTCCGGGACTAGCGGGAGCTTC
>TRBJ2-7|TRBV11-2|.|TRBD1
CASRFPGTGDYEQYF
TGTGCCAGCAGATTCCCCGGGACAGGAGATTACGAGCAGTACTTC
>TRBJ1-1|TRBV28|.|TRBD1
CASSQGHRTGGTRGLAFF
TGTGCCAGCAGTCAAGGCCATCGGACAGGGGGCACGAGGGGGCTAGCTTTCTTT
>TRBJ2-7|TRBV6-5|few|.
CASRPGHNYEQYF
TGTGCCAGCAGGCCGGGACACAACTACGAGCAGTACTTC
>TRBJ2-1|TRBV4-1|.|.
CASSQDIRISYNEQFF
TGCGCCAGCAGCCAAGATATTAGAATATCCTACAATGAGCAGTTCTTC
>TRBJ1-3|TRBV5-4|.|TRBD1
CASSPRDRDFAGNTIYF
TGCGCCAGCAGCCCCCGGGACAGGGATTTCGCCGGAAACACCATATATTTT
>TRBJ2-7|TRBV2|.|.
CASSTEGYEQYF
TGTGCCAGCAGCACCGAGGGGTACGAGCAGTACTTC
>TRBJ1-4|TRBV7-9|few|.
CASSLEQLATNEKLFF
TGTGCCAGCAGCTTAGAACAGTTAGCAACTAATGAAAAACTGTTTTTT
>TRBJ2-3|TRBV7-3|.|TRBD2
CASSFAGADTQYF
TGTGCCAGCAGCTTCGCGGGAGCAGATACGCAGTATTTT
>TRBJ1-2|TRBV10-3|.|.
CAISPDGLPYGYTF
TGTGCCATCAGCCCGGACGGATTACCTTATGGCTACACCTTC
>TRBJ2-3|TRBV27|.|TRBD2
CASSRLAGSTDTQYF
TGTGCCAGCAGTCGACTAGCGGGAAGCACAGATACGCAGTATTTT
>TRBJ1-5|TRBV18|once|.
CASSPFAGSNQPQHF
TGTGCCAGCTCACCTTTTGCGGGGTCCAATCAGCCCCAGCATTTT
>TRBJ1-1|TRBV6-6|.|.
CASRNRANTEAFF
TGTGCCAGCAGAAACAGGGCGAACACTGAAGCTTTCTTT
>TRBJ2-5|TRBV6-1|.|.
CASGGLGIQETQYF
TGTGCCAGCGGGGGGCTAGGTATCCAAGAGACCCAGTACTTC